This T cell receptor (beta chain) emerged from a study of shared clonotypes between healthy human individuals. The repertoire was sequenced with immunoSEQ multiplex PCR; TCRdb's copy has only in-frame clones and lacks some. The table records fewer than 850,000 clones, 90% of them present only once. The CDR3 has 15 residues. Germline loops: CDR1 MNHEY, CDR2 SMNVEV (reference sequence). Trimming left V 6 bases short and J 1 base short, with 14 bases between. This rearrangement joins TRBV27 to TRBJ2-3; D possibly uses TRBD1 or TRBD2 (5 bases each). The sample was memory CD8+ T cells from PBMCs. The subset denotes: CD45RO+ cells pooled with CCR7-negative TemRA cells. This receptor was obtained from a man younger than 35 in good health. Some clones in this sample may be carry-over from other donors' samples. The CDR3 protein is CASSPRDPRTDTQYF. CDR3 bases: TGTGCCAGCAGCCCACGGGACCCCCGCACAGATACGCAGTATTTT.